This T cell receptor beta chain was documented in a study of blood T cell repertoires in COVID-19. The CDR3 consists of 16 residues. Trimming took 0 bases from V and 4 from J; bases not matched to a gene: 8. Germline CDR1 and CDR2: SGHNT and YENEEA. TCRdb's table, derived via immunoSEQ multiplex PCR, lists solely in-frame clones and lacks some. The table shows 200,000 to 250,000 clones, with about 85% occurring only once. The TCR sequence derives from a man in his thirties or forties with active or convalescent COVID-19. This sequence joins TRBV11-3 and TRBJ2-5; the match to TRBD1 covers 7 bases. Sequencing was performed on peripheral blood. This CDR3 is CASSLDNQQGRETQYF. CDR3 in DNA: TGTGCCAGCAGCTTAGACAATCAACAGGGGAGAGAGACCCAGTACTTC.